The clone carrying this T cell receptor (beta chain) was recorded only once. CD45RA-negative memory and CD45RA+ naive subsets were split from the CD4+ cells. The entry originates in a study of shared clonotypes between healthy human individuals. Study at large: Three CD4 naive, three CD4 memory, two CD8 naive and one CD8 memory plate were used per donor.

The input for sorted-subset replicate PCRs was 150 to 200 ng DNA, around 30,000 T cell genomes. Clones were read by immunoSEQ multiplex PCR, and TCRdb kept only the in-frame ones, dropping some. Among more than 400,000 clones listed, roughly 95% were seen once. CDR3 size: 13 residues. Germline V gene lookup returns CDR1 KGHSH and CDR2 LQKENI. Between the trimmed V and J ends, which lost 5 bases and 9 bases, there was a span of 14 bases. This clonotype originated in a woman in her twenties or thirties in good health. Sequencing input: naive CD4+ T cells sorted from blood. Subset reported: CD45RA+ positively selected. J is TRBJ2-1 and V is TRBV18, with D possibly being TRBD2 (6 bases). This CDR3 reads CASSKTGGPEQFF. CDR3 DNA: TGTGCCAGCTCAAAAACCGGGGGACCTGAGCAGTTCTTC. Variable domain in full (rest from reference TRBV18 and TRBJ2-1): NAGVMQNPRHLVRRRGQEARLRCSPMKGHSHVYWYRQLPEEGLKFMVYLQKENIIDESGMPKERFSAEFPKEGPSILRIQQVVRGDSAAYFCASSKTGGPEQFFGPGTRLTVL.